A single sample gave rise to the 21 T cell receptor beta chains below, sequenced in a study of human T cells and chemical hapten exposure. MiXCR, applied by TCRdb to the RACE reads, yields one record per CDR3 protein. The table lists more than 150,000 distinct CDR3 sequences, 30% of them singletons. Time point defined: pre-sensitization, week 0. This sample's treatment: therapeutic diphenylcyclopropenone sensitization with weekly scalp DPC. The sequencing here drew on whole blood, taken in connection with sensitization to the hapten diphenylcyclopropenone (DPC). The receptor set was obtained from a woman aged 25 to 39 with alopecia areata. Some clones in this sample may be carry-over from other donors' samples.

This clonotype occurred a few times. The V and J genes are TRBV10-3 and TRBJ1-2, with D unresolved. CDR3 length: 14 residues. Germline lookup yields CDR1 ENHRY and CDR2 SYGVKD. The germline V and J ends were trimmed by 0 bases and 1 base, with 6 bases remaining between them. Here the CDR3 DNA reads TGTGCCATCAGTGAGTCGAGGAGTAACTATGGCTACACCTTC. This gives the protein CAISESRSNYGYTF.

The chain couples TRBV21-1 to TRBJ2-3; the listed D gene, TRBD1, was not tested against the DNA. TRBV21-1 is described as a pseudogene. The CDR3 consists of 17 residues. The CDR3 reads CASSKGGRRLSPDTQYF. The CDR3 DNA sequence: TGTGCCAGCAGCAAAGGGGGGCGACGCCTGAGCCCAGATACGCAGTATTTT.

The CDR3 DNA reads as TGTGCCAGCAGTTACTCGATTAGCGAAGAGCAGTACTTC. It codes for CASSYSISEEQYF. V is TRBV6-5 and J is TRBJ2-7; tentatively, D is TRBD2 (5 bases). Looked up from germline, CDR1 is MNHEY and CDR2 is SVGAGI. This CDR3 comprises 13 residues. With 0 bases removed from V and 7 bases from J, the gap between germline ends came to 10 bases.

This clonotype was counted ten times or more. The rearrangement uses TRBV20-1 and TRBJ1-2; TRBD1 might be the D (5 bases). Trimming took off 2 bases at V and 4 bases at J, with 8 bases between the two ends. The CDR3 is 12 amino acids. Germline loops: CDR1 DFQATT, CDR2 SNEGSKA (reference sequence). The CDR3, as DNA: TGCAGTGCTAGAACGGGGGTCTATGGCTACACCTTC. Translating gives CSARTGVYGYTF.

This clonotype turned up a few times. This chain joins TRBV27 and TRBJ2-7; D perhaps matches TRBD1 (5 bases). V lost 6 bases, J lost 1 base, and 10 bases lay in between. CDR3 length equals 13 residues. The V gene's germline CDR1 is MNHEY and CDR2 SMNVEV (reference sequence). The chain's CDR3 is CASSWTLSYEQYF. The CDR3 DNA reads TGTGCCAGCAGCTGGACACTATCCTACGAGCAGTACTTC.

This sequence joins TRBV5-1 and TRBJ1-6; D unresolved. Germline loops: CDR1 SGHRS, CDR2 YFSETQ. The CDR3 length is 14 residues. V lost 4 bases, J lost 7 bases, and 12 bases lay in between. CDR3 sequence (DNA): TGCGCCAGCAGCGGCGAGGGCTCCAATTCACCCCTCCACTTT. This gives the protein CASSGEGSNSPLHF.

The V gene is TRBV27, the J gene TRBJ2-7; D perhaps matches TRBD2 (5 bases). Germline V gene data show CDR1 as MNHEY and CDR2 as SMNVEV (reference sequence). With 3 bases removed from V and 6 bases from J, the gap between germline ends came to 15 bases. CDR3 length: 14 residues. The CDR3 DNA follows: TGTGCCAGCAGTTTGGGGTGGGGAGAGGTCGAGCAGTACTTC. This translates into CASSLGWGEVEQYF.

Only a few counts were recorded for this clonotype. V is TRBV2 and J is TRBJ1-4; D is unresolved. The CDR3 totals 12 residues. Germline V gene data show CDR1 as SNHLY and CDR2 as FYNNEI. V was pared by 8 bases and J by 8 bases, with 12 bases between. CDR3 amino acids: CASRAGLEKLFF. Written as DNA, the CDR3 is TGTGCCAGCCGCGCCGGGTTGGAAAAACTGTTTTTT.

This clonotype came up a few times. This chain joins TRBV6-5 and TRBJ2-7; the D is unclear. Germline CDR1 and CDR2: MNHEY and SVGAGI. V lost 5 bases and J 0 bases, leaving 14 bases between the germline ends. The CDR3 sequence is 15 residues long. DNA of the CDR3: TGTGCCAGCAGTCCCAGCCTATCCCGCTCCTACGAGCAGTACTTC. Its translation is CASSPSLSRSYEQYF.

V usage is TRBV28 and J usage is TRBJ2-7; weak D call: TRBD1 (6 bases). Per germline, CDR1 MDHEN and CDR2 SYDVKM. This CDR3 comprises 14 residues. Trimming left V 3 bases short and J 1 base short, with 10 bases between. CDR3 in amino acids: CASSFRGKSYEQYF. CDR3 DNA: TGTGCCAGCAGTTTCAGGGGCAAATCCTACGAGCAGTACTTC. Looking up the rest from reference TRBV28 and TRBJ2-7 gives the full variable domain: DVKVTQSSRYLVKRTGEKVFLECVQDMDHENMFWYRQDPGLGLRLIYFSYDVKMKEKGDIPEGYSVSREKKERFSLILESASTNQTSMYLCASSFRGKSYEQYFGPGTRLTVT.

The CDR3 DNA follows: TGTGCCAGCAGTACTAGCGGGAGTTTTCGCGAGCAGTACTTC. Its protein is CASSTSGSFREQYF. The chain is built from TRBV2 and TRBJ2-7; 11 bases line up with TRBD2. CDR3 length: 14 amino acids. CDR1 and CDR2 (germline): SNHLY, FYNNEI. The J segment lost 6 bases and the V segment lost 5 bases, leaving 6 bases of the junction unmatched.

The chain employs TRBV27 and TRBJ1-5; D not resolved. The CDR3 totals 14 residues. In germline, CDR1 is MNHEY, CDR2 SMNVEV (reference sequence). The V and J ends lost 3 bases and 0 bases respectively, with 6 bases between them. In DNA, the CDR3 is TGTGCCAGCAGTTTGGGTCATAGCAATCAGCCCCAGCATTTT. Translating gives CASSLGHSNQPQHF.

V is TRBV29-1 and J is TRBJ2-3; maybe TRBD1 (6 bases). V gave up 6 bases and J gave up 2 bases, with 12 bases separating them. CDR1 is SQVTM, CDR2 ANQGSEA, per germline. This CDR3 comprises 13 residues. The CDR3 sequence: CSVRDILTDTQYF. CDR3 DNA: TGCAGCGTCAGGGACATACTCACAGATACGCAGTATTTT.

This clonotype was seen only a few times. The J gene is TRBJ1-4, the V gene TRBV28, with TRBD1 matching over 9 bases. Germline V gene sequence: CDR1 MDHEN, CDR2 SYDVKM. This CDR3 has 19 residues. V shed 7 bases and J 10 bases; nucleotides not matched to a gene: 25. CDR3 loop: CASTLLPTTGGASLGKLFF. DNA for the CDR3: TGTGCCAGCACCCTACTACCCACTACAGGGGGCGCCTCCTTAGGAAAACTGTTTTTT.

The CDR3 DNA sequence: TGTGCCAGCAGCCAAGATCGAGGTGTGGGCACCGGGGAGCTGTTTTTT. The encoded protein is CASSQDRGVGTGELFF. This chain connects TRBV3-1 to TRBJ2-2, with no clear D. CDR1 is LGHDT, CDR2 YNNKEL, per germline (reference sequence). The CDR3 has 16 amino acids. Trimming stripped 0 bases from V and 4 bases from J, with 12 bases between.

This rearrangement joins TRBV5-1 to TRBJ1-2, with no clear D. CDR3 length equals 14 residues. Trimming took 3 bases from V and 1 from J, leaving 10 bases between them. Germline V gene sequence: CDR1 SGHRS, CDR2 YFSETQ. The CDR3 DNA is TGCGCCAGCAGCTCCGGCAGCAATAACTATGGCTACACCTTC. Translation: CASSSGSNNYGYTF.

This clonotype was detected a few times. The rearrangement joins TRBV5-8 to TRBJ2-1; no definite D call. CDR3 length: 15 amino acids. Germline V gene sequence: CDR1 SGHTS, CDR2 YDEGEE. The V end lost 0 bases, the J end lost 0 bases, and 7 bases lay between the germline ends. The CDR3 reads CASSLDGISYNEQFF. The CDR3 region has the DNA TGTGCCAGCAGCTTGGATGGGATCTCCTACAATGAGCAGTTCTTC.

Only one count was recorded for this clonotype. The chain is built from TRBV20-1 and TRBJ2-1, with unresolved D. The CDR3 runs to 10 residues. The germline CDR1 and CDR2 sequences are DFQATT and SNEGSKA (reference sequence). Between the trimmed V and J ends, which lost 6 bases and 5 bases, there was a span of 5 bases. CDR3 loop: CSARNNEQFF. The CDR3 DNA reads TGCAGTGCCCGTAACAATGAGCAGTTCTTC.

This clonotype turned up a few times. This sequence joins TRBV7-2 and TRBJ2-3; unclear D gene. From germline, CDR1 is SGHTA and CDR2 FQGNSA. This CDR3 spans 15 amino acids. V was trimmed by 0 bases and J by 5 bases, leaving 12 bases between them. CDR3 in DNA: TGTGCCAGCAGCTTAGCGCTCGGCCTAGGAGATACGCAGTATTTT. Translating gives CASSLALGLGDTQYF.

This clonotype came up a few times. The J gene is TRBJ1-5, the V gene TRBV5-6; D gene uncertain. The germline CDR1 and CDR2 sequences are SGHDT and YYEEEE. V lost 4 bases and J 6 bases, leaving 14 bases between the germline ends. This CDR3 contains 14 residues. This CDR3 reads CASSVRATGQPQHF. The CDR3 DNA is TGTGCCAGCAGCGTCCGGGCCACGGGTCAGCCCCAGCATTTT. The variable domain in full, with the rest retrieved from reference TRBV5-6 and TRBJ1-5, is DAGVTQSPTHLIKTRGQQVTLRCSPKSGHDTVSWYQQALGQGPQFIFQYYEEEERQRGNFPDRFSGHQFPNYSSELNVNALLLGDSALYLCASSVRATGQPQHFGDGTRLSIL.

This clonotype was counted at least ten times. J is TRBJ2-2 and V is TRBV7-3; TRBD2 matches at 8 bases. V lost 5 bases and J lost 2; bases outside the gene matches: 7. The CDR3 covers 16 residues. Germline V gene sequence: CDR1 SGHTA, CDR2 FQGTGA. The CDR3 DNA is TGTGCCAGCAGCCTCACAGCGGGGGTAAACACCGGGGAGCTGTTTTTT. This translates into CASSLTAGVNTGELFF.